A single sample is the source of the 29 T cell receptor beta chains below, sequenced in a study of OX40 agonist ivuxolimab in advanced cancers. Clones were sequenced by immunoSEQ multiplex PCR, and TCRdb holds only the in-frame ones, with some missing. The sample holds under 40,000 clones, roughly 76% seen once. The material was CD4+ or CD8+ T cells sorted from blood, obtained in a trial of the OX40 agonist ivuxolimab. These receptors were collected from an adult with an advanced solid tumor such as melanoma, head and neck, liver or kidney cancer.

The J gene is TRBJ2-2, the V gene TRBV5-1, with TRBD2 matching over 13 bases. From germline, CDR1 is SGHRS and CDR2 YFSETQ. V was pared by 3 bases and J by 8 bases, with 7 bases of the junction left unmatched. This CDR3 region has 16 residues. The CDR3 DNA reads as TGCGCCAGCAGCTCCACTAGCGGGAGGGCCGTTGGGGAGCTGTTTTTT. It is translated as CASSSTSGRAVGELFF.

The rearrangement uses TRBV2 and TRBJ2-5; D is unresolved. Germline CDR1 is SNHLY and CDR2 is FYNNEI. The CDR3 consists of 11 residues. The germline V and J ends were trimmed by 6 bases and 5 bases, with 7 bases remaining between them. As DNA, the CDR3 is TGTGCCAGCAGACAGAAGGAGACCCAGTACTTC. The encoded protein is CASRQKETQYF. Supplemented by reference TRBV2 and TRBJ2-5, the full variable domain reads EPEVTQTPSHQVTQMGQEVILRCVPISNHLYFYWYRQILGQKVEFLVSFYNNEISEKSEIFDDQFSVERPDGSNFTLKIRSTKLEDSAMYFCASRQKETQYFGPGTRLLVL.

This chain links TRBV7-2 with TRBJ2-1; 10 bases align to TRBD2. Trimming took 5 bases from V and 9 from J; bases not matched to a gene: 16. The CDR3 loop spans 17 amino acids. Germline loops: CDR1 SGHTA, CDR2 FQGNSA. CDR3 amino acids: CASSPRGLAGALVEQFF. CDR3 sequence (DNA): TGTGCCAGCAGCCCTAGGGGTCTAGCGGGGGCCCTGGTTGAGCAGTTCTTC. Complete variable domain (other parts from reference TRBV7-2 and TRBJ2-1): GAGVSQSPSNKVTEKGKDVELRCDPISGHTALYWYRQSLGQGLEFLIYFQGNSAPDKSGLPSDRFSAERTGGSVSTLTIQRTQQEDSAVYLCASSPRGLAGALVEQFFGPGTRLTVL.

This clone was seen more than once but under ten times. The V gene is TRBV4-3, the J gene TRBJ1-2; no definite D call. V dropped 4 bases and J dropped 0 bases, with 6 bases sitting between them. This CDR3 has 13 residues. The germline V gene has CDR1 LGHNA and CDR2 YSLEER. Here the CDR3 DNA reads TGCGCCAGCAGCCCTCAAGCTAACTATGGCTACACCTTC. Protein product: CASSPQANYGYTF.

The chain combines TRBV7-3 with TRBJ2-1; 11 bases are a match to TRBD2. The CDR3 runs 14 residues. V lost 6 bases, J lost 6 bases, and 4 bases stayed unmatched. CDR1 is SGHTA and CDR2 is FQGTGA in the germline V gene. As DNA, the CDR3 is TGTGCCAGCAGGCCGACTAGCGGGGCCAATGAGCAGTTCTTC. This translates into CASRPTSGANEQFF. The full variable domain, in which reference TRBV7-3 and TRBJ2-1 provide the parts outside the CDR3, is GAGVSQTPSNKVTEKGKYVELRCDPISGHTALYWYRQSLGQGPEFLIYFQGTGAADDSGLPNDRFFAVRPEGSVSTLKIQRTERGDSAVYLCASRPTSGANEQFFGPGTRLTVL.

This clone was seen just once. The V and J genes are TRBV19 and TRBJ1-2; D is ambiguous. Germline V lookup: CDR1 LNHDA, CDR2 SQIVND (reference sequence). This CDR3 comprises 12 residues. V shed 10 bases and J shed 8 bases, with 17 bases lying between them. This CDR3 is CATSILYGGYTF. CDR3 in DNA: TGTGCCACCTCAATACTCTATGGAGGCTACACCTTC.

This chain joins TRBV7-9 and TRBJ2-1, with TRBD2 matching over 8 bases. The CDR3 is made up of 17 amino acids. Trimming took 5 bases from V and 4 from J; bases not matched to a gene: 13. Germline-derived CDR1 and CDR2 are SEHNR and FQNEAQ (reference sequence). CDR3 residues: CASSPPPRLAPYNEQFF. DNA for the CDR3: TGTGCCAGCAGCCCCCCACCCAGACTAGCGCCGTACAATGAGCAGTTCTTC.

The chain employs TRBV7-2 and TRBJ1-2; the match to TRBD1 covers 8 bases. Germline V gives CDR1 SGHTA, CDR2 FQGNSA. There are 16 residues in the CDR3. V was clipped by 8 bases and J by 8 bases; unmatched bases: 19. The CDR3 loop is CASSRHRTGQDGGYTF. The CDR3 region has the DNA TGTGCCAGCTCTCGGCACCGGACAGGGCAGGACGGGGGCTACACCTTC.

The CDR3: CASSYDRGNEQFF. CDR3 nucleotide sequence: TGTGCCAGCAGTTACGACAGGGGTAATGAGCAGTTCTTC. V usage is TRBV6-5 and J usage is TRBJ2-1, with TRBD1 identical over 8 bases. Germline CDR1 is MNHEY and CDR2 is SVGAGI. V trimming: 2 bases; J trimming: 7 bases; junction bases outside the gene matches: 1. CDR3 length equals 13 residues.

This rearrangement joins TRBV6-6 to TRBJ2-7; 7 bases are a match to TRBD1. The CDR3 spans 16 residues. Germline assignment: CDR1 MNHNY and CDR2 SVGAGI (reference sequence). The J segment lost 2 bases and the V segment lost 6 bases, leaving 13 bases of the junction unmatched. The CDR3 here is CASSPGQALVTYEQYF. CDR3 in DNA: TGTGCCAGCAGCCCAGGACAGGCCCTGGTGACCTACGAGCAGTACTTC.

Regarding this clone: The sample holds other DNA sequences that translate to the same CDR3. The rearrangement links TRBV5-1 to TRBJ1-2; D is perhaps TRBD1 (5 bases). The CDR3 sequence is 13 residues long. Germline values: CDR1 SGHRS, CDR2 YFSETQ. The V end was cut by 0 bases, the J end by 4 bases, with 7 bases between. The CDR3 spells CASSLGQSYGYTF. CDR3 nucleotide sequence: TGCGCCAGCAGCTTGGGACAGTCCTATGGCTACACCTTC.

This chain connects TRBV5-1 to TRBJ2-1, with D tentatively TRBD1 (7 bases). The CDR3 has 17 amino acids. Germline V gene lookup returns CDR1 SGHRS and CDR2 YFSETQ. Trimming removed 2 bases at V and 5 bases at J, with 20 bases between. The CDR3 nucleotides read TGCGCCAGCAGCTTTGGGGGGACAGCCTCGAGTGACAATGAGCAGTTCTTC. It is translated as CASSFGGTASSDNEQFF.

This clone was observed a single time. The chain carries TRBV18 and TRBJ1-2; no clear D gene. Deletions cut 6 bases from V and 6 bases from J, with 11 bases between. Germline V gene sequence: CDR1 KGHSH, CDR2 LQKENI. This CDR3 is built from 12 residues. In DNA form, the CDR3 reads TGTGCCAGCTCTCCGGGGTGGCATGGCTACACCTTC. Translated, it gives CASSPGWHGYTF.

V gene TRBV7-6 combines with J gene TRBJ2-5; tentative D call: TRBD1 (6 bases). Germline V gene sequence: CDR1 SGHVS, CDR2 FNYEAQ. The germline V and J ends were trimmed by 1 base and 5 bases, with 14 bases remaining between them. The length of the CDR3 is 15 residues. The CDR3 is CASSLVSGDGETQYF. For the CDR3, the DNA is TGTGCCAGCAGCTTAGTCTCAGGGGACGGGGAGACCCAGTACTTC.

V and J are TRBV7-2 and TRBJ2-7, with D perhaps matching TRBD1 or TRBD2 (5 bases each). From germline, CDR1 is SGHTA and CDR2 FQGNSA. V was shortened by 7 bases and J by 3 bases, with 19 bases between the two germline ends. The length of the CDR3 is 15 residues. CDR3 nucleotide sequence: TGTGCCAGCACCCCCAACGGGGCGAGGAACTACGAGCAGTACTTC. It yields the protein CASTPNGARNYEQYF.

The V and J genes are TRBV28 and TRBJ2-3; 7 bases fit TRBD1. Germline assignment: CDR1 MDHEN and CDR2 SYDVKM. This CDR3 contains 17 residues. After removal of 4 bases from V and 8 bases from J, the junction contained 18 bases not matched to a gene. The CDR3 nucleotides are TGTGCCAGCAGTTCACCCCGAGGACAGGAACGTCTTGCTACGCAGTATTTT. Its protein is CASSSPRGQERLATQYF.

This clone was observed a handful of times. In nucleotides, the CDR3 is TGTGCCAGCAGCCAAGCCTTTGGGGGGAGGTCGCAGAATGAGCAGTTCTTC. Translated: CASSQAFGGRSQNEQFF. This chain links TRBV4-2 with TRBJ2-1, with a weak D call TRBD2 (6 bases). Germline assignment: CDR1 LGHNA and CDR2 YNFKEQ. This CDR3 spans 17 amino acids. The V end was cut by 1 base, the J end by 7 bases, with 20 bases between.

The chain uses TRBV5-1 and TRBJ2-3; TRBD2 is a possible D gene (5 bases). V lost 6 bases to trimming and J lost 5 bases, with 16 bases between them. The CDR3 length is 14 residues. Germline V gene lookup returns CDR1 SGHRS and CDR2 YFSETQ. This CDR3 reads CASNLGSVLDTQYF. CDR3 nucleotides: TGCGCCAGCAACCTGGGTAGCGTTCTAGATACGCAGTATTTT. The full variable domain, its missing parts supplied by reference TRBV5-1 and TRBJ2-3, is KAGVTQTPRYLIKTRGQQVTLSCSPISGHRSVSWYQQTPGQGLQFLFEYFSETQRNKGNFPGRFSGRQFSNSRSEMNVSTLELGDSALYLCASNLGSVLDTQYFGPGTRLTVL.

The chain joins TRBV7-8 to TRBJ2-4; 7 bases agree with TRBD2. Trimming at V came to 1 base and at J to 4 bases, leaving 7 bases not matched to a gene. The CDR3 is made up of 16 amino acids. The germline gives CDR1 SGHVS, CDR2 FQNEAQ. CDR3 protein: CASSLGGAGRKNIQYF. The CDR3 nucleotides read TGTGCCAGCAGCTTAGGGGGAGCGGGGAGGAAAAACATTCAGTACTTC.

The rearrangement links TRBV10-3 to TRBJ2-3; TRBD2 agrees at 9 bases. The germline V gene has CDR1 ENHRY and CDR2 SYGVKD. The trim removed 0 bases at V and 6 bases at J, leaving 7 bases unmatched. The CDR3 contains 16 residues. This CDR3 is CAISESAGGPSDTQYF. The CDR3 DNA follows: TGTGCCATCAGTGAGTCTGCGGGAGGGCCGAGCGATACGCAGTATTTT.

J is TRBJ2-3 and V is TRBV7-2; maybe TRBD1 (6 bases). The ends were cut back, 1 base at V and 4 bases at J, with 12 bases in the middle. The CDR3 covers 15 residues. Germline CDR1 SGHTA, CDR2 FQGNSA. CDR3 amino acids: CASSLEGTRSDTQYF. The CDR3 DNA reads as TGTGCCAGCAGCTTAGAGGGGACAAGATCAGATACGCAGTATTTT.

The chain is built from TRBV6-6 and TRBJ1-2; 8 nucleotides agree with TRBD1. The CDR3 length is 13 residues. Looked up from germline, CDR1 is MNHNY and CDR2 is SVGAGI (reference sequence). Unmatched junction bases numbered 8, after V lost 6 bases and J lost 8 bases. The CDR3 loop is CASSGQGASGYTF. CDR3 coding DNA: TGTGCCAGCAGCGGGCAGGGGGCGTCCGGCTACACCTTC.

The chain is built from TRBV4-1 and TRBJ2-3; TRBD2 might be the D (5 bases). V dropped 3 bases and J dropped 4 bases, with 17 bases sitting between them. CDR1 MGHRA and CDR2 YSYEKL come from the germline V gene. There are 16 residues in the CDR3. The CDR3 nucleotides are TGCGCCAGCAGCCAGAGGGAAATCACGGGGTCAGATACGCAGTATTTT. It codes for CASSQREITGSDTQYF.

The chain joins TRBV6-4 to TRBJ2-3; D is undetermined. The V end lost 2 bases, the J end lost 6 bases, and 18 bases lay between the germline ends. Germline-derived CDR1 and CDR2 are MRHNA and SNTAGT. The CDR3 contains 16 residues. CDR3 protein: CASSDPEFDASDTQYF. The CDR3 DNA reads TGTGCCAGCAGTGACCCGGAATTCGATGCATCTGATACGCAGTATTTT.

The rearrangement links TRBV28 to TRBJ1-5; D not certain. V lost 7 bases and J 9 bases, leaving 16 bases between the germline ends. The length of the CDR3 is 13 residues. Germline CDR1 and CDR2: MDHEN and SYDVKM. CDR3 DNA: TGTGCCAGCACTAGGGATCGCCTAATGCCCCAGCATTTT. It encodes CASTRDRLMPQHF.

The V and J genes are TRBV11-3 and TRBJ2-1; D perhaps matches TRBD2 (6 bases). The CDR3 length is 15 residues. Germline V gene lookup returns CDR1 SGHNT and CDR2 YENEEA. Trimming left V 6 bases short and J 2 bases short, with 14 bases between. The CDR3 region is CASSIWTKPYNEQFF. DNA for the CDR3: TGTGCCAGCAGTATCTGGACTAAGCCCTACAATGAGCAGTTCTTC.

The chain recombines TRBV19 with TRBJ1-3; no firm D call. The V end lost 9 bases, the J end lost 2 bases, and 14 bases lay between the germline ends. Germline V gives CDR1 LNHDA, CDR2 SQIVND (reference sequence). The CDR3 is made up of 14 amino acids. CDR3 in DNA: TGTGCCAGCCGCCCTTACCTTACTGGAAACACCATATATTTT. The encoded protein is CASRPYLTGNTIYF.

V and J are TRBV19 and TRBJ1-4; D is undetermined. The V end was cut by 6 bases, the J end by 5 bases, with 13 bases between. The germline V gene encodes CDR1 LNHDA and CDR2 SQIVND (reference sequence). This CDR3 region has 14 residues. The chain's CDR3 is CASRRSTLNEKLFF. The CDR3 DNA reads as TGTGCCAGTAGGCGGTCGACGCTGAATGAAAAACTGTTTTTT.

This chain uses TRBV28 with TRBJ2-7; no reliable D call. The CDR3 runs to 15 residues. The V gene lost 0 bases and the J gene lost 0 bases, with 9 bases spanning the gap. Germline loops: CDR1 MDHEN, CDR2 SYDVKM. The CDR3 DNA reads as TGTGCCAGCAGTTTATGGGACGAGAGCTCCTACGAGCAGTACTTC. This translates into CASSLWDESSYEQYF.